By frequency in the sample, the clone carrying this T cell receptor (beta chain) is medium-sized. RNA transcripts served as the template for amplifying TCR beta CDR3 regions. When the TCR CDR3 underwent first-round RT-PCR, the HTBI primer set was used. A single record per CDR3 protein comes from TCRdb applying MiXCR to the multiplex PCR reads. The data contain under 700,000 distinct CDR3 sequences, around 42% of them singletons. The source of the sample is a study of T cells in Graves' hyperthyroidism and ophthalmopathy. Sequences were obtained from peripheral blood or thyroid tissue (not recorded which). The clonotype was recovered from a woman in her late teens or twenties with Graves' hyperthyroidism.

CDR3 DNA sequence: TGTGCCACCACCCCTCCCTCTGGGGCCAACGTCCTGACTTTC. It is translated as CATTPPSGANVLTF. The chain couples TRBV24-1 to TRBJ2-6; D not resolved. V shed 8 bases and J shed 0 bases, with 7 bases lying between them. Per germline, CDR1 KGHDR and CDR2 SFDVKD. The CDR3 loop spans 14 amino acids.